This is a list of T cell receptor beta chains from one sample in a study of human T cells and chemical hapten exposure. TCRdb re-called the RACE reads through MiXCR, storing one row per CDR3 protein. The sample includes roughly 120,000 distinct CDR3 sequences, roughly an eighth of them seen just once. This sample comprised whole blood, obtained in connection with sensitization to the hapten diphenylcyclopropenone (DPC). The receptors stem from a man aged 18 to 30 with alopecia areata. Some clones in this sample may be carry-over from other donors' samples. CDR3s include the opening cysteine and the closing phenylalanine or tryptophan. Fields, in order: V gene, CDR3 protein.

TRBV6-2/TRBV6-3 CASSYSQGGELFF
TRBV7-7 CASSLNRVSSEQYF
TRBV29-1 CSVGGGPNNQPQHF
TRBV2 CASSAGGNNEQFF
TRBV11-2 CASSLGSGRSNQPQHF
TRBV12-3/TRBV12-4 CASSSGQPQHF
TRBV7-2 CASSTSGTSVDTQYF
TRBV2 CASSDAGEYNEQFF
TRBV3-1 CASSPNRLAGEKDTQYF
TRBV29-1 CSVEKGGEAFF
TRBV27 CASSSQRSNEKLFF
TRBV6-1 CASSEPGLRTDTQYF
TRBV29-1 CSARNRDQLYGYTF
TRBV29-1 CSELTADGELFF
TRBV7-2 CASSVWGRDNQPQHF
TRBV20-1 CSAPPSDGTDTQYF
TRBV20-1 CSAEQGNIQYF
TRBV11-2 CASSLTYEQYF
TRBV7-2 CASSSTGTGGGQPQHF
TRBV7-2 CAERGQDHSNQPQHF
TRBV7-9 CASSPPYRGGNEQFF
TRBV10-1 CASSTTGAGNTIYF